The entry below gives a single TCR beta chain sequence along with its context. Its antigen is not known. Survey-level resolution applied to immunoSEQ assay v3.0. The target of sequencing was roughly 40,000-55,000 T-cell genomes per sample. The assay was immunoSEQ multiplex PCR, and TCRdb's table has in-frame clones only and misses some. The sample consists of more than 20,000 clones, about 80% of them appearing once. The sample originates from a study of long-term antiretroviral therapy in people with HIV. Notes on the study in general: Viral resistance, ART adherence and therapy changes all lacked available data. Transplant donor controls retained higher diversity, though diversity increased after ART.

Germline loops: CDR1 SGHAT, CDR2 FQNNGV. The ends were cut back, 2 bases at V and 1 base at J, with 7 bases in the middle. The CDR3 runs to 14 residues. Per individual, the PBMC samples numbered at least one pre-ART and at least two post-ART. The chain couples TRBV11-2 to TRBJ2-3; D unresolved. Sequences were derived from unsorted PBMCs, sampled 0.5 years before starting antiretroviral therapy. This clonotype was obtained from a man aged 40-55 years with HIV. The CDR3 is CASSLFGGTDTQYF. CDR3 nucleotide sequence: TGTGCCAGCAGCTTATTTGGGGGCACAGATACGCAGTATTTT.